This T cell receptor beta chain was sequenced during a study of CD4 T cells in relation to SARS-CoV-2 and coronaviruses. Study-level findings and limits: Samples before the pandemic and after infection were not matched within any donor.

The unexposed donors gave CD4+ T cells in about 2010-2019, prior to COVID-19. Isolation of CD4+ T cells took place after about 10 days in culture. Cells permitting, SARS-CoV-2 S/N and four cold-coronavirus spikes were tested on unexposed-donor CD4+ T cells. Germline CDR1 is ENHRY and CDR2 is SYGVKD. The CDR3 extends over 15 amino acids. V dropped 2 bases and J dropped 2; count of bases not matched to a gene: 2. TCRdb's copy holds only in-frame clones and misses some; the assay was immunoSEQ multiplex PCR. The sample shows under 20,000 clones, about 70% of them seen only once. About this clone itself: Its target is unknown.

This sequence originates from a human donor in good health. The chain links TRBV10-3 to TRBJ2-5; 10 bases are a match to TRBD2. Source material: CD4+ T cells from PBMCs, cultured in vitro. CDR3 amino acids: CAISEGSGRQETQYF. CDR3 nucleotides: TGTGCCATCAGTGAGGGTAGCGGGAGGCAAGAGACCCAGTACTTC.